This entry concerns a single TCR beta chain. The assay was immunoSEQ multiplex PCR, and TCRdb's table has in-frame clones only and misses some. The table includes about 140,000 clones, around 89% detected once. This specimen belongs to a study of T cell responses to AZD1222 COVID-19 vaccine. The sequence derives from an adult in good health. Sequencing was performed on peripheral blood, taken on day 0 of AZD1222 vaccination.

CDR3 DNA sequence: TGTGCCAGCAGCGCTCAAGGGCAGGTGGTAAATCAGCCCCAGCATTTT. It encodes CASSAQGQVVNQPQHF. The chain recombines TRBV2 with TRBJ1-5; D not resolved. Germline V gene sequence: CDR1 SNHLY, CDR2 FYNNEI. This CDR3 comprises 16 residues. The V and J ends lost 6 bases and 4 bases respectively, with 19 bases between them.